The T cell receptor (beta chain) under discussion was sequenced for a study of ipilimumab plus nivolumab after autologous stem cell transplantation. As for the study in general: Median doses per patient: four or five ipilimumab, about eight nivolumab. Both relapsed and primary refractory DLBCL were included.

Using immunoSEQ multiplex PCR, the repertoire was profiled, and TCRdb retains in-frame clones only, with some absent. This table holds roughly 25,000 clones, 86% found once. CDR3 length: 13 residues. The V end lost 8 bases, the J end lost 5 bases, and 15 bases lay between the germline ends. Germline CDR1 MGHRA, CDR2 YSYEKL. Through week 26, nivolumab 3 mg/kg IV was given weeks 1, 4, 7, 10, then biweekly. This material consisted of PBMCs, taken in a trial of ipilimumab plus nivolumab as post-transplant consolidation. This chain uses TRBV4-1 with TRBJ1-1, with a possible D match to TRBD1 (5 bases). The clonotype originates from a male donor with diffuse large B-cell lymphoma. CDR3 bases: TGCGCCAGCCGCGGGGCTGGCAGTACTGAAGCTTTCTTT. It yields the protein CASRGAGSTEAFF.